This record concerns one T cell receptor (beta chain) sequence. As yet, its antigen is unknown. Other DNA sequences from this sample encode an identical CDR3 as well. This entry belongs to a study of OX40 agonist ivuxolimab in advanced cancers. In the study overall: Of mixed ages from about 20 to 90 and averaging roughly 60 years, the group was approximately 80% male. Past anti-PD-1, anti-PD-L1 or anti-CTLA-4 therapy was accepted, and roughly 37% had received some. Findings and limits, study-wide: No determination was made of the antigen specificity of the expanded peripheral T cells.

The CDR3 is 11 residues long. V lost 5 bases to trimming and J lost 4 bases, with 6 bases between them. Germline CDR1 reads SGHNT; CDR2 reads YENEEA. Assay: immunoSEQ multiplex PCR; the TCRdb copy retains only in-frame clones and omits some. The table lists under 95,000 clones, more than 75% of them singletons. Autoimmune disease history or systemic immunosuppression disqualified patients. Specimen: CD4+ or CD8+ T cells sorted from blood, collected in a trial of the OX40 agonist ivuxolimab. This TCR was sampled from an adult with an advanced solid tumor such as melanoma, head and neck, liver or kidney cancer. The genes are TRBV11-3 and TRBJ2-7; possible D gene TRBD2, 5 bases. CDR3 in amino acids: CASSREYEQYF. The CDR3, as DNA: TGTGCCAGCAGCAGGGAGTACGAGCAGTACTTC.